Below, 13 T cell receptor beta chains from the same sample are listed, as sequenced in a study of blood T cell repertoires in COVID-19. Libraries were prepared by immunoSEQ multiplex PCR; TCRdb keeps only in-frame clonotypes and omits some of them. Of roughly 120,000 clones in the sample, about 93% are singletons; the top ten hold approximately 2%. Sample: peripheral blood. These receptors came from a man aged 50 or older with COVID-19, enrolled during active disease.

This chain joins TRBV3-1 (or the pseudogene TRBV3-2) and TRBJ2-5; D may be TRBD1 (5 bases). The CDR3 length is 16 residues. V lost 4 bases and J lost 0, with 15 bases in between. Looked up from germline, CDR1 is LGHDT and CDR2 is YNNKEL (reference sequence). The CDR3 reads CASSPTQVGYQETQYF. As DNA, the CDR3 is TGTGCCAGCAGCCCCACACAGGTGGGGTACCAAGAGACCCAGTACTTC.

This sequence joins TRBV11-2 and TRBJ2-3; D perhaps matches TRBD1 (6 bases). Trimming stripped 5 bases from V and 1 base from J, with 10 bases between. The CDR3 length is 14 residues. Germline lookup yields CDR1 SGHAT and CDR2 FQNNGV. CDR3 region: CASSPRTGTDTQYF. Written as DNA, the CDR3 is TGTGCCAGCAGCCCTCGGACAGGCACAGATACGCAGTATTTT. Full variable domain (remainder filled in from reference TRBV11-2 and TRBJ2-3): EAGVAQSPRYKIIEKRQSVAFWCNPISGHATLYWYQQILGQGPKLLIQFQNNGVVDDSQLPKDRFSAERLKGVDSTLKIQPAKLEDSAVYLCASSPRTGTDTQYFGPGTRLTVL.

CDR3 sequence (DNA): TGTGCCAGCAGTCAGCGCTCTGGGGCCAACGTCCTGACTTTC. Protein product: CASSQRSGANVLTF. This chain connects TRBV14 to TRBJ2-6; D uncertain. Trimming removed 6 bases from V and 0 bases from J, with 6 bases in between. Germline assignment: CDR1 SGHDN and CDR2 FVKESK. CDR3 length equals 14 residues.

The rearrangement uses TRBV9 and TRBJ1-2, with 7 bases lining up with TRBD1. V lost 4 bases and J lost 2; bases outside the gene matches: 8. From germline, CDR1 is SGDLS and CDR2 YYNGEE. The CDR3 spans 15 residues. The DNA for the CDR3 is TGTGCCAGCAGCTTACAAAGAGGGGGCAACTATGGCTACACCTTC. The encoded protein is CASSLQRGGNYGYTF.

This clone came up once. This rearrangement joins TRBV21-1 to TRBJ2-7; the table's D call, TRBD2, has no DNA check behind it. TRBV21-1 represents a pseudogene. This CDR3 contains 16 residues. The CDR3 DNA is TGTGCCAGCAGCCCCGCCCGGCCGGGACTAGACTACGAGCAGTACGTC. Protein sequence: CASSPARPGLDYEQYV.

The V call is TRBV7-2, the J call TRBJ1-1; D call uncertain. The CDR3 totals 12 residues. Trimming stripped 2 bases from V and 2 bases from J, with 3 bases between. From germline, CDR1 is SGHTA and CDR2 FQGNSA. In nucleotides, the CDR3 is TGTGCCAGCAGCTTACTAAACACTGAAGCTTTCTTT. Amino acid sequence: CASSLLNTEAFF.

The chain couples TRBV6-5 to TRBJ2-2; 10 bases agree with TRBD2. The V segment lost 7 bases and the J segment 6 bases; nucleotides outside the gene matches: 11. This CDR3 is 16 amino acids long. CDR1 is MNHEY and CDR2 is SVGAGI in the germline V gene. CDR3 nucleotides: TGTGCCAGCATTTATGAGACTAGCGGGTTCCCCGGGGAGCTGTTTTTT. This gives the protein CASIYETSGFPGELFF.

The chain employs TRBV12-3 or TRBV12-4 and TRBJ2-1; 7 nucleotides match TRBD2. CDR3 size: 13 residues. J was trimmed by 5 bases and V by 4 bases; bases with no gene match: 2. Here the CDR3 DNA reads TGTGCCAGCAGTTCCGGGACTAACAATGAGCAGTTCTTC. Protein sequence: CASSSGTNNEQFF.

The chain employs TRBV25-1 and TRBJ2-5; D uncertain. The CDR3 is 15 residues long. V was cut by 2 bases and J by 1 base, with 11 bases left in between. From germline, CDR1 is MGHDK and CDR2 SYGVNS. For the CDR3, the DNA is TGTGCCAGCAGTGAAATTAGAGAGTTCCAAGAGACCCAGTACTTC. Residues: CASSEIREFQETQYF.

This clone was picked up one time. The gene calls are TRBV4-1 and TRBJ2-5; TRBD2 might be the D (6 bases). Germline V CDR1 and CDR2: MGHRA, YSYEKL. V dropped 4 bases and J dropped 5 bases, with 17 bases sitting between them. The CDR3 covers 15 residues. The CDR3 protein is CASSRTPGGGETQYF. The CDR3 DNA reads TGCGCCAGCAGCCGCACCCCCGGGGGTGGGGAGACCCAGTACTTC.

This clone was seen just once. This chain links TRBV7-6 with TRBJ1-5; weak D call: TRBD1 (5 bases). V was cut by 1 base and J by 3 bases, with 10 bases left in between. The germline CDR1 and CDR2 sequences are SGHVS and FNYEAQ. CDR3 size: 15 residues. The CDR3 is CASSLGAGDNQPQHF. For the CDR3, the DNA is TGTGCCAGCAGCTTAGGGGCGGGGGACAATCAGCCCCAGCATTTT.

This clone has a single count. The chain is built from TRBV6-1 and TRBJ2-7; D is perhaps TRBD2 (5 bases). Trimming shortened V by 2 bases and J by 3 bases, and 11 bases separated the two germline ends. The CDR3 is made up of 14 amino acids. Per germline, CDR1 MNHNS and CDR2 SASEGT. The CDR3 loop is CASSEIGLNYEQYF. The CDR3 bases are TGTGCCAGCAGTGAAATTGGACTCAACTACGAGCAGTACTTC.

CDR3 protein: CASSQGQGPGYTF. The CDR3 DNA follows: TGTGCCAGCTCACAAGGACAGGGGCCTGGCTACACCTTC. The chain couples TRBV18 to TRBJ1-2; 9 bases agree with TRBD1. CDR3 length: 13 residues. J lost 7 bases, V lost 4 bases, and 4 bases had no gene match. The germline V gene encodes CDR1 KGHSH and CDR2 LQKENI.